This is a list of T cell receptor beta chains from one sample in a study of T-cell memory formation after mild COVID-19. MiXCR was run by TCRdb on the 5' RACE reads, yielding one entry per CDR3 protein. The sample includes about 29,000 distinct CDR3 sequences, 12% of them seen just once. The sequenced sample was PBMCs or a T cell subset sorted from them (not recorded which). The receptors were sampled from an adult woman who had mild COVID-19 (a few samples of this study predate the infection). Cell type and time point are not known. The CDR3 runs from the conserved cysteine through the conserved F or W. D genes are given only for firm matches.

>TRBV9|TRBD1|TRBJ2-3
CASSPRQGRTDTQYF
>TRBV19|-|TRBJ1-2
CASSIGGDGYTF
>TRBV12-3/TRBV12-4|-|TRBJ1-4
CASRGSGPTNEKLFF
>TRBV6-2/TRBV6-3|-|TRBJ1-1
CASSSYLTEAFF
>TRBV4-3|-|TRBJ2-4
CASSQARAKNIQYF
>TRBV27|-|TRBJ2-7
CASSLTGFRELEYF
>TRBV6-2/TRBV6-3|TRBD2|TRBJ2-1
CASRDRLAGTYNEQFF
>TRBV18|-|TRBJ1-1
CASSLGTGSALEAFF
>TRBV2|-|TRBJ1-4
CASSPQIVGEKLFF
>TRBV12-3/TRBV12-4|-|TRBJ2-7
CASSLATRFEQYF
>TRBV27|TRBD1|TRBJ1-2
CASSWDRGHGYTF
>TRBV3-1|-|TRBJ1-6
CASSQEVSTVYNSPLHF
>TRBV20-1|-|TRBJ2-7
CSALPLRGAYEQYF
>TRBV20-1|TRBD2|TRBJ2-1
CSARAGLVNEQFF
>TRBV5-1|-|TRBJ2-2
CASSPPRVVGELFF
>TRBV6-5|-|TRBJ1-5
CASSVRRGGGGQPQHF
>TRBV5-1|-|TRBJ2-4
CASSLGGGNIQYF
>TRBV5-6|TRBD2|TRBJ2-5
CASSYWGLAGSLQETQYF